Listed here are 28 T cell receptor beta chains from one sample, sequenced in a study of blood T cell repertoires in COVID-19. TCRdb's copy holds only in-frame clones and misses some; the assay was immunoSEQ multiplex PCR. The sample includes approximately 300,000 clones, approximately 82% seen only once; the top ten take around 1.2%. Specimen: peripheral blood. Receptors were obtained from a woman aged 45 to 65 with acute or convalescent COVID-19.

The genes are TRBV6-5 and TRBJ1-3, with 8 bases fitting TRBD1. CDR3 length equals 16 residues. Germline V lookup: CDR1 MNHEY, CDR2 SVGAGI. V lost 2 bases and J lost 0; bases outside the gene matches: 3. The CDR3, as DNA: TGTGCCAGCAGTTACGGCGGACAGGGCTCTGGAAACACCATATATTTT. It codes for CASSYGGQGSGNTIYF.

This rearrangement joins TRBV7-6 to TRBJ1-2, with TRBD1 matching over 10 bases. Germline trimming cut 5 bases from V and 8 bases from J; bases unmatched to any gene: 8. The CDR3 has 14 amino acids. Germline CDR1 and CDR2: SGHVS and FNYEAQ. CDR3 in amino acids: CASSRGGTGDGYTF. CDR3 nucleotide sequence: TGTGCCAGCAGCCGCGGCGGGACAGGGGACGGCTACACCTTC.

This chain joins TRBV2 and TRBJ1-4, with 7 bases aligning to TRBD1. V trimming: 1 base; J trimming: 4 bases; junction bases outside the gene matches: 3. Germline V CDR1 and CDR2: SNHLY, FYNNEI. This CDR3 has 15 amino acids. The CDR3 DNA reads TGTGCCAGCAGTGAAGACCAGGGGGGTAATGAAAAACTGTTTTTT. Its translation: CASSEDQGGNEKLFF.

The gene calls are TRBV7-2 and TRBJ2-2; TRBD2 matches 10 bases. CDR3 length: 17 residues. Germline assignment: CDR1 SGHTA and CDR2 FQGNSA. After removal of 1 base from V and 7 bases from J, the junction contained 9 bases not matched to a gene. The CDR3, as DNA: TGTGCCAGCAGCTTAGTCCCAGCAGCGGGAGGGGACGGGGAGCTGTTTTTT. Encoded protein: CASSLVPAAGGDGELFF.

This chain links TRBV6-1 with TRBJ1-1; tentative D call: TRBD1 (6 bases). CDR3 size: 14 residues. Germline CDR1 reads MNHNS; CDR2 reads SASEGT. V was pared by 2 bases and J by 3 bases, with 10 bases between. Here the CDR3 reads CASSEFTGHTEAFF. The CDR3 DNA reads as TGTGCCAGCAGTGAATTTACAGGGCACACTGAAGCTTTCTTT.

This clone was counted ten times or more. The chain is built from TRBV4-1 and TRBJ1-2, with D hard to call. Germline CDR1 reads MGHRA; CDR2 reads YSYEKL. V lost 1 base, J lost 0 bases, and 15 bases lay in between. This CDR3 spans 17 amino acids. The DNA of the CDR3 is TGCGCCAGCAGCCAAGTAGTTCCCACGAATACTAACTATGGCTACACCTTC. It translates to CASSQVVPTNTNYGYTF.

The rearrangement joins TRBV6-2 or TRBV6-3 to TRBJ2-1; TRBD2 is a possible D gene (6 bases). This CDR3 is built from 16 residues. V was trimmed by 4 bases and J by 0 bases, leaving 13 bases between them. Germline assignment: CDR1 MNHEY and CDR2 SVGEGT. CDR3 in amino acids: CASSFPSESSYNEQFF. CDR3 sequence (DNA): TGTGCCAGCAGTTTCCCTAGCGAATCCTCCTACAATGAGCAGTTCTTC.

The V gene is TRBV10-3, the J gene TRBJ1-1; weak D call: TRBD1 (6 bases). V dropped 3 bases and J dropped 4 bases, with 12 bases sitting between them. The CDR3 consists of 14 residues. Germline V gene sequence: CDR1 ENHRY, CDR2 SYGVKD. The CDR3 reads CAISDNRAGTEAFF. Here the CDR3 DNA reads TGTGCCATCAGTGATAACAGGGCAGGCACTGAAGCTTTCTTT.

The count of this clone is one. The chain couples TRBV5-1 to TRBJ2-2; 8 bases are a match to TRBD1. Losses at the gene ends were 7 bases for V and 2 bases for J; bases not matched to a gene: 4. This CDR3 contains 14 residues. CDR1 is SGHRS, CDR2 YFSETQ, per germline. Here the CDR3 reads CASGQGTNTGELFF. The CDR3, as DNA: TGCGCCAGCGGACAGGGAACCAACACCGGGGAGCTGTTTTTT.

The V and J genes are TRBV4-1 and TRBJ2-3, with TRBD2 matching over 9 bases. Germline trimming cut 4 bases from V and 2 bases from J; bases unmatched to any gene: 4. Germline loops: CDR1 MGHRA, CDR2 YSYEKL. CDR3 length equals 15 residues. In DNA, the CDR3 is TGCGCCAGCAGCCCCAGCGGGGGGACCACAGATACGCAGTATTTT. Residues: CASSPSGGTTDTQYF.

The CDR3 DNA is TGTGCCAGCAGTTACCCGACCGGGACAGGGGACACTGAAGCTTTCTTT. As protein: CASSYPTGTGDTEAFF. The chain recombines TRBV6-5 with TRBJ1-1; 10 nucleotides line up with TRBD1. The germline V gene encodes CDR1 MNHEY and CDR2 SVGAGI. The CDR3 is 16 amino acids. Trimming cost V 2 bases and J 3 bases; bases outside gene matches: 6.

The CDR3 DNA reads TGTGCCAGTAGTAACAAACAGGGCGGCGGCACCGGGGAGCTGTTTTTT. Translated: CASSNKQGGGTGELFF. The rearrangement uses TRBV19 and TRBJ2-2; D perhaps matches TRBD1 (6 bases). The germline gives CDR1 LNHDA, CDR2 SQIVND (reference sequence). The V and J ends lost 4 bases and 4 bases respectively, with 16 bases between them. The CDR3 is 16 amino acids.

This clone was counted at least ten times. The CDR3 bases are TGTGCCAGCAGATCCCCCCTCGGGACAGATAATGAAAAACTGTTTTTT. Its protein is CASRSPLGTDNEKLFF. This rearrangement joins TRBV7-9 to TRBJ1-4, with TRBD1 identical over 7 bases. The CDR3 runs 16 residues. The V segment lost 6 bases and the J segment 4 bases; nucleotides outside the gene matches: 11. Germline V gives CDR1 SEHNR, CDR2 FQNEAQ (reference sequence). The full variable domain, with the rest looked up from reference TRBV7-9 and TRBJ1-4, is DTGVSQNPRHKITKRGQNVTFRCDPISEHNRLYWYRQTLGQGPEFLTYFQNEAQLEKSRLLSDRFSAERPKGSFSTLEIQRTEQGDSAMYLCASRSPLGTDNEKLFFGSGTQLSVL.

The gene calls are TRBV4-3 and TRBJ2-7, with 8 bases matching TRBD2. This CDR3 region has 15 residues. Germline V gene data show CDR1 as LGHNA and CDR2 as YSLEER. V lost 4 bases and J lost 5; bases outside the gene matches: 10. The CDR3 is CASSRDVAGGDEQYF. The CDR3 DNA is TGCGCCAGCAGCCGAGATGTGGCGGGAGGCGACGAGCAGTACTTC.

The V and J genes are TRBV29-1 and TRBJ2-7, with D perhaps matching TRBD1 (6 bases). The CDR3 consists of 13 residues. The germline gives CDR1 SQVTM, CDR2 ANQGSEA. V was trimmed by 6 bases and J by 5 bases, leaving 17 bases between them. The CDR3 nucleotides read TGCAGCGTCGCGAACTACAGGGACGACGAGCAGTACGTC. This codes for CSVANYRDDEQYV.

The chain carries TRBV15 and TRBJ1-5; D unresolved. Germline loops: CDR1 LNHNV, CDR2 YYDKDF (reference sequence). V dropped 3 bases and J dropped 0 bases, with 6 bases sitting between them. The CDR3 extends over 14 amino acids. CDR3 DNA: TGTGCCACCAGCAGCCCTTATAGCAATCAGCCCCAGCATTTT. It codes for CATSSPYSNQPQHF.

V and J are TRBV5-5 and TRBJ1-3; D gene ambiguous. This CDR3 has 15 amino acids. Trimming took off 1 base at V and 0 bases at J, with 8 bases between the two ends. CDR1 SGHKS and CDR2 YYEKEE come from the germline V gene (reference sequence). The CDR3 reads CASSLSRVSGNTIYF. The CDR3 DNA reads TGTGCCAGCAGCTTGTCGAGAGTCTCTGGAAACACCATATATTTT.

The gene calls are TRBV7-3 and TRBJ2-3; D possibly corresponds to TRBD1 (6 bases). V lost 3 bases and J lost 2, with 9 bases in between. Per germline, CDR1 SGHTA and CDR2 FQGTGA. CDR3 length: 14 amino acids. As DNA, the CDR3 is TGTGCCAGCAGCTTCGGGGACAACACAGATACGCAGTATTTT. As protein: CASSFGDNTDTQYF. The full variable domain, completed using reference TRBV7-3 and TRBJ2-3, is GAGVSQTPSNKVTEKGKYVELRCDPISGHTALYWYRQSLGQGPEFLIYFQGTGAADDSGLPNDRFFAVRPEGSVSTLKIQRTERGDSAVYLCASSFGDNTDTQYFGPGTRLTVL.

V usage is TRBV7-2 and J usage is TRBJ2-3; tentative D call: TRBD2 (6 bases). The CDR3 totals 15 residues. The germline V and J ends were trimmed by 4 bases and 2 bases, with 13 bases remaining between them. Germline CDR1 reads SGHTA; CDR2 reads FQGNSA. CDR3 region: CASSYGGDFTDTQYF. Written as DNA, the CDR3 is TGTGCCAGCAGCTATGGCGGGGACTTCACAGATACGCAGTATTTT. Complete variable domain (other parts from reference TRBV7-2 and TRBJ2-3): GAGVSQSPSNKVTEKGKDVELRCDPISGHTALYWYRQSLGQGLEFLIYFQGNSAPDKSGLPSDRFSAERTGGSVSTLTIQRTQQEDSAVYLCASSYGGDFTDTQYFGPGTRLTVL.

This clone has just one count. The V call is TRBV29-1, the J call TRBJ2-2; D might be TRBD2 (5 bases). The germline V gene encodes CDR1 SQVTM and CDR2 ANQGSEA. The CDR3 is 14 amino acids. V lost 4 bases and J 2 bases, leaving 11 bases between the germline ends. This chain's CDR3 is CSVVGEINTGELFF. CDR3 coding DNA: TGCAGCGTTGTGGGAGAGATAAACACCGGGGAGCTGTTTTTT.

As DNA, the CDR3 is TGTGCCAGCAGCCAGGGATCTTGGGCGGGAGAGACCCAGTACTTC. Amino acid sequence: CASSQGSWAGETQYF. This chain joins TRBV14 and TRBJ2-5; D is possibly TRBD2 (5 bases). V gave up 3 bases and J gave up 4 bases, with 15 bases separating them. The germline V gene has CDR1 SGHDN and CDR2 FVKESK. The CDR3 runs to 15 residues.

The chain joins TRBV11-2 to TRBJ1-2, with no clear D. Between the trimmed V and J ends, which lost 5 bases and 5 bases, there was a span of 12 bases. There are 13 residues in the CDR3. Germline V gene lookup returns CDR1 SGHAT and CDR2 FQNNGV. CDR3 protein: CASSHGLKYGYTF. The CDR3 coding sequence is TGTGCCAGCAGCCATGGACTGAAATATGGCTACACCTTC. Supplemented by reference TRBV11-2 and TRBJ1-2, the full variable domain reads EAGVAQSPRYKIIEKRQSVAFWCNPISGHATLYWYQQILGQGPKLLIQFQNNGVVDDSQLPKDRFSAERLKGVDSTLKIQPAKLEDSAVYLCASSHGLKYGYTFGSGTRLTVV.

The genes are TRBV7-2 and TRBJ1-5; D is unclear. This CDR3 spans 16 amino acids. Germline values: CDR1 SGHTA, CDR2 FQGNSA. V lost 2 bases, J lost 2 bases, and 13 bases lay in between. The CDR3 spells CASSLIHGSGNQPQHF. DNA of the CDR3: TGTGCCAGCAGCTTAATCCATGGCAGCGGCAATCAGCCCCAGCATTTT.

The V and J genes are TRBV7-6 and TRBJ1-4; D not resolved. The ends were cut back, 5 bases at V and 8 bases at J, with 18 bases in the middle. This CDR3 is built from 15 residues. The germline gives CDR1 SGHVS, CDR2 FNYEAQ. CDR3 nucleotide sequence: TGTGCCAGCAGCCCCAGGCTGGAGGGAGGGGAAAAACTGTTTTTT. Translation: CASSPRLEGGEKLFF.

The V call is TRBV11-2, the J call TRBJ2-5; D not resolved. Trimming shortened V by 1 base and J by 1 base, and 4 bases separated the two germline ends. Germline V CDR1 and CDR2: SGHAT, FQNNGV. The CDR3 has 13 residues. CDR3 bases: TGTGCCAGCAGCTTAGCTCCCCAAGAGACCCAGTACTTC. This gives the protein CASSLAPQETQYF.

This clone was counted only a few times. The rearrangement joins TRBV24-1 to TRBJ1-5; D call uncertain. V gave up 4 bases and J gave up 0 bases, with 6 bases separating them. This CDR3 is built from 14 residues. CDR1 KGHDR and CDR2 SFDVKD come from the germline V gene. CDR3 region: CATSEAASNQPQHF. The CDR3 bases are TGTGCCACCAGTGAAGCGGCTAGCAATCAGCCCCAGCATTTT.

The chain is built from TRBV6-5 and TRBJ1-1, with no clear D. The CDR3 totals 16 residues. Germline loops: CDR1 MNHEY, CDR2 SVGAGI. Trimming took off 0 bases at V and 12 bases at J, with 23 bases between the two ends. The CDR3 spells CASSYSFGNSHRVTFF. DNA for the CDR3: TGTGCCAGCAGTTACTCCTTCGGGAATTCACACCGGGTGACTTTCTTT.

The gene calls are TRBV2 and TRBJ1-1; a weak D match, TRBD1 (5 bases). CDR3 length: 12 amino acids. V lost 6 bases and J lost 5, with 10 bases in between. Looked up from germline, CDR1 is SNHLY and CDR2 is FYNNEI. The chain's CDR3 is CASSRQMTEAFF. The CDR3, as DNA: TGTGCCAGCAGCCGACAGATGACTGAAGCTTTCTTT. The full variable domain, its missing parts supplied by reference TRBV2 and TRBJ1-1, is EPEVTQTPSHQVTQMGQEVILRCVPISNHLYFYWYRQILGQKVEFLVSFYNNEISEKSEIFDDQFSVERPDGSNFTLKIRSTKLEDSAMYFCASSRQMTEAFFGQGTRLTVV.